A single sample gave rise to the 23 T cell receptor beta chains below, sequenced in a study of blood T cell repertoires in COVID-19. Assay: immunoSEQ multiplex PCR; the TCRdb copy retains only in-frame clones and omits some. The top ten hold approximately 5.2% of the sample, which has about 320,000 clones, around 86% seen once. Sample: PBMCs or T cells enriched from blood (not recorded which). These receptor sequences come from a man aged 55-75 years who had recovered from COVID-19.

The chain joins TRBV4-1 to TRBJ2-5; the match to TRBD2 covers 13 bases. CDR3 length: 17 amino acids. Looked up from germline, CDR1 is MGHRA and CDR2 is YSYEKL. With 2 bases clipped from V and 0 bases from J, the junction kept 3 bases outside the gene matches. In DNA, the CDR3 is TGCGCCAGCAGCCAAAAAGGACTAGCGGGAGACCAAGAGACCCAGTACTTC. Its translation is CASSQKGLAGDQETQYF.

The CDR3 DNA reads as TGCAGCGTTGCCGGCGACAGGGGGCATCAAGAGACCCAGTACTTC. Residues: CSVAGDRGHQETQYF. The V and J genes are TRBV29-1 and TRBJ2-5; 10 nucleotides align to TRBD1. This CDR3 contains 15 residues. CDR1 SQVTM and CDR2 ANQGSEA come from the germline V gene. V lost 4 bases, J lost 2 bases, and 7 bases stayed unmatched. Complete variable domain (other parts from reference TRBV29-1 and TRBJ2-5): SAVISQKPSRDICQRGTSLTIQCQVDSQVTMMFWYRQQPGQSLTLIATANQGSEATYESGFVIDKFPISRPNLTFSTLTVSNMSPEDSSIYLCSVAGDRGHQETQYFGPGTRLLVL.

V usage is TRBV27 and J usage is TRBJ2-1; TRBD1 is a possible D gene (5 bases). CDR1 and CDR2 (germline): MNHEY, SMNVEV (reference sequence). V dropped 5 bases and J dropped 5 bases, with 13 bases sitting between them. CDR3 length equals 14 residues. DNA of the CDR3: TGTGCCAGCAGTATCAGACAGATTAACAATGAGCAGTTCTTC. Its protein product is CASSIRQINNEQFF.

The V and J genes are TRBV7-3 and TRBJ2-1; perhaps TRBD2 as D (7 bases). The CDR3 length is 15 residues. CDR1 and CDR2 from the germline V gene are SGHTA and FQGTGA. The V and J ends lost 3 bases and 5 bases respectively, with 14 bases between them. CDR3 sequence reads: CASSFGLGGNNEQFF. CDR3 bases: TGTGCCAGCAGCTTCGGACTAGGGGGAAACAATGAGCAGTTCTTC.

This clone was observed once. The chain recombines TRBV19 with TRBJ1-2, with 9 bases identical to TRBD1. The CDR3 extends over 16 amino acids. J gave up 2 bases and V 5 bases, and 9 bases lay outside the gene matches. The germline gives CDR1 LNHDA, CDR2 SQIVND (reference sequence). CDR3 in amino acids: CASSPGTGPENYGYTF. The CDR3 region has the DNA TGTGCCAGTAGTCCCGGGACAGGGCCCGAGAACTATGGCTACACCTTC.

The gene calls are TRBV7-9 and TRBJ1-6; a possible D gene is TRBD1 (5 bases). Trimming left V 1 base short and J 7 bases short, with 11 bases between. This CDR3 spans 15 amino acids. Germline V CDR1 and CDR2: SEHNR, FQNEAQ (reference sequence). The CDR3 nucleotides are TGTGCCAGCAGCTTAGAGGGGACTCAGAATTCACCCCTCCACTTT. Encoded protein: CASSLEGTQNSPLHF.

The rearrangement joins TRBV9 to TRBJ2-1, with D possibly being TRBD2 (5 bases). There are 14 residues in the CDR3. The V gene's germline CDR1 is SGDLS and CDR2 YYNGEE. The V end lost 3 bases, the J end lost 0 bases, and 7 bases lay between the germline ends. CDR3 sequence: CASSAGLSYNEQFF. CDR3 nucleotides: TGTGCCAGCAGCGCCGGACTCTCCTACAATGAGCAGTTCTTC.

The chain joins TRBV28 to TRBJ2-1; D might be TRBD2 (5 bases). Per germline, CDR1 MDHEN and CDR2 SYDVKM. Deletions cut 3 bases from V and 10 bases from J, with 13 bases between. CDR3 length: 13 residues. For the CDR3, the DNA is TGTGCCAGCAGTTTCCTGCCAACGGGAGAGCAGTTCTTC. Encoded protein: CASSFLPTGEQFF.

This sequence joins TRBV9 and TRBJ2-1, with D possibly being TRBD2 (5 bases). V was clipped by 0 bases and J by 7 bases, with 8 bases between them. The V gene's germline CDR1 is SGDLS and CDR2 YYNGEE. The CDR3 consists of 13 residues. CDR3: CASSVASGNEQFF. In DNA, the CDR3 is TGTGCCAGCAGCGTAGCGTCGGGGAATGAGCAGTTCTTC.

This chain uses TRBV5-1 with TRBJ2-1, with 9 bases that match TRBD2. J was trimmed by 5 bases and V by 0 bases; bases with no gene match: 0. The CDR3 is made up of 14 amino acids. From germline, CDR1 is SGHRS and CDR2 YFSETQ. The CDR3 is CASSLASGNNEQFF. The CDR3, as DNA: TGCGCCAGCAGCTTGGCTAGCGGGAACAATGAGCAGTTCTTC.

This clone has only a few counts. The gene calls are TRBV7-2 and TRBJ1-5; D is possibly TRBD1 (6 bases). This CDR3 contains 17 residues. Germline V CDR1 and CDR2: SGHTA, FQGNSA. The V gene lost 2 bases and the J gene lost 4 bases, with 18 bases spanning the gap. As DNA, the CDR3 is TGTGCCAGCAGCTTAACCCCGTCTGGCAGGGGAAATCAGCCCCAGCATTTT. It yields the protein CASSLTPSGRGNQPQHF.

This chain joins TRBV24-1 and TRBJ2-5; D unresolved. CDR1 is KGHDR and CDR2 is SFDVKD in the germline V gene. The V and J ends lost 3 bases and 5 bases respectively, with 12 bases between them. The CDR3 contains 14 residues. The CDR3 coding sequence is TGTGCCACCAGTGATCCGGGTCTTACGGAGACCCAGTACTTC. Protein sequence: CATSDPGLTETQYF.

CDR3 nucleotide sequence: TGTGCCAGCAGCGCCCAGGGACAGGCGCAGTTCTTC. It translates to CASSAQGQAQFF. This chain links TRBV9 with TRBJ2-1, with 8 nucleotides matching TRBD1. CDR1 is SGDLS, CDR2 YYNGEE, per germline. The CDR3 totals 12 residues. V was pared by 3 bases and J by 12 bases, with 5 bases of the junction left unmatched.

CDR3 sequence reads: CASRSRLALWGNEQFF. CDR3 sequence (DNA): TGTGCCAGCAGGAGCCGACTAGCGCTTTGGGGAAATGAGCAGTTCTTC. The V gene is TRBV7-9, the J gene TRBJ2-1, with 8 bases that match TRBD2. From germline, CDR1 is SEHNR and CDR2 FQNEAQ (reference sequence). The J segment lost 7 bases and the V segment lost 6 bases, leaving 14 bases of the junction unmatched. The CDR3 has 16 amino acids. The complete variable domain, with remaining parts taken from reference TRBV7-9 and TRBJ2-1, reads DTGVSQNPRHKITKRGQNVTFRCDPISEHNRLYWYRQTLGQGPEFLTYFQNEAQLEKSRLLSDRFSAERPKGSFSTLEIQRTEQGDSAMYLCASRSRLALWGNEQFFGPGTRLTVL.

The rearrangement links TRBV10-3 to TRBJ2-7; 9 bases match TRBD1. The CDR3 totals 14 residues. J lost 5 bases, V lost 6 bases, and 8 bases had no gene match. Germline-derived CDR1 and CDR2 are ENHRY and SYGVKD. This chain's CDR3 is CAISPGQGTHEQYF. The CDR3 bases are TGTGCCATCAGCCCGGGACAGGGTACGCACGAGCAGTACTTC.

The CDR3 DNA reads as TGTGCCAGCAGCTTAGAGGGGGCCGGTGGCTACACCTTC. This encodes CASSLEGAGGYTF. The chain employs TRBV7-9 and TRBJ1-2, with 7 nucleotides matching TRBD1. CDR3 size: 13 residues. The germline V gene encodes CDR1 SEHNR and CDR2 FQNEAQ (reference sequence). After removal of 1 base from V and 7 bases from J, the junction contained 3 bases not matched to a gene.

This chain connects TRBV19 to TRBJ2-1; 12 nucleotides line up with TRBD2. Losses at the gene ends were 2 bases for V and 8 bases for J; bases not matched to a gene: 7. There are 16 residues in the CDR3. CDR1 LNHDA and CDR2 SQIVND come from the germline V gene (reference sequence). CDR3 DNA: TGTGCCAGTAGTATAACCGCGACTAGCGGGAGCCATGAGCAGTTCTTC. The encoded protein is CASSITATSGSHEQFF.

V gene TRBV11-2 combines with J gene TRBJ2-7; 9 nucleotides line up with TRBD1. The CDR3 extends over 18 amino acids. CDR1 is SGHAT, CDR2 FQNNGV, per germline. V dropped 4 bases and J dropped 1; count of bases not matched to a gene: 14. DNA for the CDR3: TGTGCCAGCAGCTCGCCAAAAAGGGACAGGGTCTGGTCCTACGAGCAGTACTTC. Translated: CASSSPKRDRVWSYEQYF. Looking up the rest from reference TRBV11-2 and TRBJ2-7 gives the full variable domain: EAGVAQSPRYKIIEKRQSVAFWCNPISGHATLYWYQQILGQGPKLLIQFQNNGVVDDSQLPKDRFSAERLKGVDSTLKIQPAKLEDSAVYLCASSSPKRDRVWSYEQYFGPGTRLTVT.

The chain uses TRBV7-9 and TRBJ2-3; maybe TRBD1 (5 bases). Germline V CDR1 and CDR2: SEHNR, FQNEAQ (reference sequence). The V end was cut by 2 bases, the J end by 6 bases, with 9 bases between. There are 13 residues in the CDR3. CDR3 DNA sequence: TGTGCCAGCAGCTTAAATCCAGGGGATACGCAGTATTTT. Protein product: CASSLNPGDTQYF. The full variable domain, rest sourced from reference TRBV7-9 and TRBJ2-3, is DTGVSQNPRHKITKRGQNVTFRCDPISEHNRLYWYRQTLGQGPEFLTYFQNEAQLEKSRLLSDRFSAERPKGSFSTLEIQRTEQGDSAMYLCASSLNPGDTQYFGPGTRLTVL.

For this clone: No conserved phenylalanine or tryptophan ends this CDR3, so it is likely a read error. It is unclear where the CDR3 begins or ends on the DNA, so no DNA is shown, and the CDR3 is as TCRdb lists it. The chain recombines TRBV28 with TRBJ2-7; the tabulated D call, TRBD1, remains unverified against the DNA. Germline CDR1 and CDR2: MDHEN and SYDVKM. The CDR3 has 12 amino acids, counting both end residues. The CDR3 region is CASSPPGRDRVI.

V is TRBV29-1 and J is TRBJ1-1; 8 bases match TRBD1. Germline CDR1 is SQVTM and CDR2 is ANQGSEA. Trimming took 0 bases from V and 6 from J; bases not matched to a gene: 6. CDR3 length equals 14 residues. The CDR3, as DNA: TGCAGCGTTGAAGACGGACAGGGAGTCCCTGAAGCTTTCTTT. It codes for CSVEDGQGVPEAFF.

V usage is TRBV6-5 and J usage is TRBJ1-4, with unresolved D. The germline CDR1 and CDR2 sequences are MNHEY and SVGAGI. The CDR3 runs 14 residues. The ends were cut back, 0 bases at V and 5 bases at J, with 7 bases in the middle. The CDR3 loop is CASSYSPGNEKLFF. DNA of the CDR3: TGTGCCAGCAGTTACTCTCCGGGGAATGAAAAACTGTTTTTT.

The chain has TRBV24-1 and TRBJ2-1, with 12 bases matching TRBD2. The V and J ends lost 4 bases and 8 bases, in that order; junction bases with no gene match: 8. In germline, CDR1 is KGHDR, CDR2 SFDVKD. The CDR3 has 16 residues. The CDR3 nucleotides read TGTGCCACCAGTGACCTGGGGCTAGCGGGAGGGTATGAGCAGTTCTTC. Encoded protein: CATSDLGLAGGYEQFF.